A single sample gave rise to the 19 T cell receptor beta chains below, sequenced in a study of low-dose radiotherapy and immunotherapy resistance in tumors. TRAV- and TRBV-specific primers primed first-strand cDNA, covering alpha and beta chains. The authors ran around 18 PCR cycles to amplify TCRs with a constant-region primer and V-primer adapter. Using its own MiXCR run on the reads, TCRdb lists one record per CDR3 protein. The data contain 16,000 or so distinct CDR3 sequences, 74% of them singletons. The receptor set was obtained from a human donor with advanced metastatic prostate, ovarian, gallbladder or colorectal cancer (not recorded which). This table probably holds off-target reads from a library built for another chain.

J is TRBJ1-1 and V is TRBV5-1; tentatively, D is TRBD1 (5 bases). V lost 3 bases to trimming and J lost 7 bases, with 16 bases between them. Germline values: CDR1 SGHRS, CDR2 YFSETQ. The CDR3 is 14 residues long. CDR3: CASSSALGHVEAFF. CDR3 in DNA: TGCGCCAGCAGCTCGGCCCTAGGACATGTTGAAGCTTTCTTT.

The rearrangement joins TRBV6-2 or TRBV6-3 to TRBJ2-3, with D unclear. Germline V gene data show CDR1 as MNHEY and CDR2 as SVGEGT. Trimming took off 5 bases at V and 5 bases at J, with 8 bases between the two ends. There are 12 residues in the CDR3. In nucleotides, the CDR3 is TGTGCCAGCAGTGATTCCCTAGATACGCAGTATTTT. This codes for CASSDSLDTQYF.

The genes are TRBV5-1 and TRBJ2-1; 9 nucleotides agree with TRBD2. The CDR3 is 16 amino acids. Germline CDR1 and CDR2: SGHRS and YFSETQ. V was clipped by 3 bases and J by 0 bases; unmatched bases: 4. In DNA form, the CDR3 reads TGCGCCAGCAGCTCGCTTAGCGGGAGCTCCTACAATGAGCAGTTCTTC. The encoded protein is CASSSLSGSSYNEQFF. Full variable domain (remainder filled in from reference TRBV5-1 and TRBJ2-1): KAGVTQTPRYLIKTRGQQVTLSCSPISGHRSVSWYQQTPGQGLQFLFEYFSETQRNKGNFPGRFSGRQFSNSRSEMNVSTLELGDSALYLCASSSLSGSSYNEQFFGPGTRLTVL.

A few counts support this clonotype. The V call is TRBV2, the J call TRBJ2-1; D may be TRBD1 (6 bases). This CDR3 has 14 amino acids. V shed 7 bases and J shed 4 bases, with 14 bases lying between them. Germline-derived CDR1 and CDR2 are SNHLY and FYNNEI. The CDR3 DNA is TGTGCCAGCACCGAAGGGACAACTTACAATGAGCAGTTCTTC. Encoded protein: CASTEGTTYNEQFF. Based on the CDR3 plus reference TRBV2 and TRBJ2-1, the full variable domain is EPEVTQTPSHQVTQMGQEVILRCVPISNHLYFYWYRQILGQKVEFLVSFYNNEISEKSEIFDDQFSVERPDGSNFTLKIRSTKLEDSAMYFCASTEGTTYNEQFFGPGTRLTVL.

The chain uses TRBV28 and TRBJ1-6; D remains unclear. This CDR3 spans 12 amino acids. V was pared by 5 bases and J by 7 bases, with 6 bases between. CDR1 and CDR2 from the germline V gene are MDHEN and SYDVKM. The CDR3 reads CASSALNSPLHF. Here the CDR3 DNA reads TGTGCCAGCAGTGCCCTGAATTCACCCCTCCACTTT.

The chain has TRBV18 and TRBJ2-1; D is possibly TRBD2 (5 bases). V lost 3 bases to trimming and J lost 4 bases, with 7 bases between them. CDR1 is KGHSH and CDR2 is LQKENI in the germline V gene. The CDR3 has 13 residues. The CDR3 coding sequence is TGTGCCAGCTCACCGCAGCGGTACAATGAGCAGTTCTTC. Translating it yields CASSPQRYNEQFF.

In the case of this clonotype: At one of its ends the junction is not consistent with the germline gene, which may arise from a read error. The CDR3 nucleotides read TGTGCCAGTAGTAGTGGGGGGGGCAATCATCCCCAGCATTTT. Protein sequence: CASSSGGGNHPQHF. V gene TRBV19 combines with J gene TRBJ1-5, with D possibly matching TRBD1 (6 bases). Germline V gives CDR1 LNHDA, CDR2 SQIVND (reference sequence). The CDR3 totals 14 residues.

The chain uses TRBV12-3 or TRBV12-4 and TRBJ2-5; no firm D call. V was cut by 5 bases and J by 7 bases, with 14 bases left in between. The CDR3 loop spans 13 amino acids. CDR3 protein: CASSPGRGSTQYF. Written as DNA, the CDR3 is TGTGCCAGCAGTCCAGGAAGAGGTTCGACCCAGTACTTC.

The CDR3 spells CASRQQGGKEKLFF. CDR3 DNA: TGTGCCAGCAGACAACAGGGTGGCAAAGAAAAACTGTTTTTT. This sequence joins TRBV6-2 or TRBV6-3 and TRBJ1-4; a weak D match, TRBD1 (6 bases). The germline V gene encodes CDR1 MNHEY and CDR2 SVGEGT. The CDR3 runs to 14 residues. The V end lost 6 bases, the J end lost 8 bases, and 16 bases lay between the germline ends.

This clonotype is deemed medium-sized (0.01 to 0.1%). The genes are TRBV24-1 and TRBJ1-2; TRBD1 matches 10 bases. The CDR3 contains 13 residues. CDR1 is KGHDR and CDR2 is SFDVKD in the germline V gene. Losses at the gene ends were 8 bases for V and 3 bases for J; bases not matched to a gene: 2. CDR3 in amino acids: CATKGQGYYGYTF. DNA for the CDR3: TGTGCCACCAAGGGACAGGGGTACTATGGCTACACCTTC.

The rearrangement links TRBV6-6 to TRBJ2-7; TRBD2 agrees at 8 bases. Trimming took 5 bases from V and 3 from J; bases not matched to a gene: 9. Germline V gene sequence: CDR1 MNHNY, CDR2 SVGAGI (reference sequence). The CDR3 loop spans 15 amino acids. In DNA, the CDR3 is TGTGCCAGCAGTGTGGATCGTCTAGCGGGCTACGAGCAGTACTTC. Its protein product is CASSVDRLAGYEQYF.

The rearrangement links TRBV3-1 to TRBJ2-7; no clear D gene. This CDR3 is built from 12 residues. Germline CDR1 LGHDT, CDR2 YNNKEL (reference sequence). V was shortened by 5 bases and J by 1 base, with 6 bases between the two germline ends. This CDR3 reads CASSYISYEQYF. The CDR3 DNA is TGTGCCAGCAGCTATATTTCCTACGAGCAGTACTTC.

The CDR3 sequence is CASRTGTGLAFF. The CDR3 bases are TGTGCCAGCAGAACCGGGACAGGGTTAGCTTTCTTT. The rearrangement uses TRBV12-3 or TRBV12-4 and TRBJ1-1; 9 bases match TRBD1. The CDR3 runs 12 residues. Losses at the gene ends were 6 bases for V and 10 bases for J; bases not matched to a gene: 6.

This chain connects TRBV11-1 to TRBJ2-2; D might be TRBD1 (6 bases). The CDR3 is made up of 15 amino acids. V was trimmed by 5 bases and J by 5 bases, leaving 15 bases between them. CDR1 is SGHAT, CDR2 FQDESV, per germline (reference sequence). The CDR3 loop is CASSPDRRRTGELFF. As DNA, the CDR3 is TGTGCCAGCAGCCCAGACAGGCGGAGGACCGGGGAGCTGTTTTTT.

The CDR3 protein is CAISDLAGGGEQYF. CDR3 DNA: TGTGCCATCAGTGACCTAGCGGGAGGAGGGGAGCAGTACTTC. The chain has TRBV10-3 and TRBJ2-7, with 11 bases that match TRBD2. Germline CDR1 and CDR2: ENHRY and SYGVKD. J gave up 7 bases and V 3 bases, and 5 bases lay outside the gene matches. The CDR3 is made up of 14 amino acids.

V usage is TRBV9 and J usage is TRBJ2-5; D remains unclear. Germline values: CDR1 SGDLS, CDR2 YYNGEE. Trimming took off 1 base at V and 1 base at J, with 11 bases between the two ends. This CDR3 comprises 15 residues. The CDR3 loop reads CASSVNVGPQETQYF. The CDR3 DNA sequence: TGTGCCAGCAGCGTAAATGTTGGGCCCCAAGAGACCCAGTACTTC.

The genes are TRBV11-2 and TRBJ1-2; D remains ambiguous. V was trimmed by 1 base and J by 3 bases, leaving 15 bases between them. Germline lookup yields CDR1 SGHAT and CDR2 FQNNGV. The CDR3 consists of 16 residues. CDR3 region: CASSLVTEDGYYGYTF. CDR3 sequence (DNA): TGTGCCAGCAGCTTAGTGACCGAGGACGGCTACTATGGCTACACCTTC.

The CDR3 sequence is CASSSGGYNTGELFF. CDR3 bases: TGTGCCAGCAGTTCTGGTGGCTATAACACCGGGGAGCTGTTTTTT. This chain uses TRBV6-2 or TRBV6-3 with TRBJ2-2; D uncertain. V was clipped by 4 bases and J by 2 bases, with 11 bases between them. Germline CDR1 is MNHEY and CDR2 is SVGEGT. This CDR3 region has 15 residues.

This chain joins TRBV28 and TRBJ1-5, with a weak D call TRBD1 (5 bases). This CDR3 contains 13 residues. Per germline, CDR1 MDHEN and CDR2 SYDVKM. V lost 1 base to trimming and J lost 6 bases, with 7 bases between them. As DNA, the CDR3 is TGTGCCAGCAGTTTATTTGGGGGTCAGCCCCAGCATTTT. Translating it yields CASSLFGGQPQHF.